The 8 T cell receptor beta chains below all came from one sample that was sequenced in a study of Graves' ophthalmopathy and Graves' hyperthyroidism. TCR beta CDR3 regions were amplified from RNA transcripts. First-round RT-PCR employed HTBI primers, with a second-round multiplex PCR after it. TCRdb used MiXCR to reprocess the multiplex PCR reads, holding one entry per CDR3 protein. The sample lists about 500,000 distinct CDR3 sequences, around an eighth occurring once. The sequenced sample consisted of blood. The receptors come from a woman younger than 45 with Graves' ophthalmopathy.

In this sample, this clonotype turned up many times. The rearrangement links TRBV28 to TRBJ2-7, with a tentative D call TRBD1 (5 bases). This CDR3 is built from 17 residues. From germline, CDR1 is MDHEN and CDR2 SYDVKM. V gave up 10 bases and J gave up 2 bases, with 27 bases separating them. DNA of the CDR3: TGTGCCAACCCCCCGCGACGCGACAGCGCCTTAACCTACGAGCAGTACTTC. Amino acid sequence: CANPPRRDSALTYEQYF.

This clonotype was picked up many times. The V and J genes are TRBV4-2 and TRBJ2-5, with 12 bases aligning to TRBD2. The CDR3 consists of 16 residues. V was pared by 1 base and J by 9 bases, with 9 bases of the junction left unmatched. CDR1 and CDR2 from the germline V gene are LGHNA and YNFKEQ. CDR3 region: CASSQVLAGGLQAQYF. Here the CDR3 DNA reads TGTGCCAGCAGCCAAGTCCTAGCGGGAGGGCTACAGGCCCAGTACTTC.

This clonotype was detected ten times or more. The chain uses TRBV19 and TRBJ1-1; D gene uncertain. Trimming took off 4 bases at V and 3 bases at J, with 12 bases between the two ends. CDR3 size: 14 residues. Germline V gives CDR1 LNHDA, CDR2 SQIVND (reference sequence). The CDR3 DNA is TGTGCCAGTAGTACCCCTGGAAGGGACACTGAAGCTTTCTTT. It codes for CASSTPGRDTEAFF.

In its sample, this clonotype was seen many times. The J gene is TRBJ2-2, the V gene TRBV15; 7 positions agree with TRBD2. J gave up 1 base and V 0 bases, and 2 bases lay outside the gene matches. Germline values: CDR1 LNHNV, CDR2 YYDKDF (reference sequence). This CDR3 is built from 16 residues. CDR3 DNA sequence: TGTGCCACCAGCAGAGATCGGGGGGAGAACACCGGGGAGCTGTTTTTT. Protein product: CATSRDRGENTGELFF.

This clonotype was recorded many times. The rearrangement uses TRBV12-3 or TRBV12-4 and TRBJ1-1, with D perhaps matching TRBD1 (6 bases). The CDR3 is 15 residues long. Trimming pared 4 bases from V and 0 bases from J, leaving 12 bases between. This CDR3 reads CASSYTGSMNTEAFF. CDR3 coding DNA: TGTGCCAGCAGTTACACAGGGTCCATGAACACTGAAGCTTTCTTT.

On this clonotype itself: The junction and the germline gene differ at one end; a read error may be behind it. V is TRBV27 and J is TRBJ1-2, with D uncertain. The CDR3 consists of 14 residues. Germline assignment: CDR1 MNHEY and CDR2 SMNVEV (reference sequence). This CDR3 is CASSLSRAGYGHTF. DNA for the CDR3: TGTGCCAGCAGTTTATCAAGGGCTGGCTATGGCCACACCTTC.

This clonotype appeared a single time. A read error may explain this, as a much larger clone is one base away. V is TRBV20-1 and J is TRBJ1-5; no clear D. The CDR3 sequence is 15 residues long. V lost 5 bases, J lost 1 base, and 15 bases lay in between. The germline V gene encodes CDR1 DFQATT and CDR2 SNEGSKA (reference sequence). CDR3 coding DNA: TGCAGTGCTTCCCCCCCGGGCAGAAGCAATCAGCCCCAGCATTTT. It translates to CSASPPGRSNQPQHF.

This clonotype was recorded a few times. The J gene is TRBJ1-2, the V gene TRBV27; no clear D gene. The CDR3 sequence is 13 residues long. Germline CDR1 MNHEY, CDR2 SMNVEV (reference sequence). V lost 3 bases, J lost 7 bases, and 12 bases lay in between. The CDR3 is CASSLGVFSGYTF. The CDR3 DNA reads as TGTGCCAGCAGTTTGGGCGTCTTTTCTGGCTACACCTTC.